The next 28 T cell receptor beta chains were all read from a single sample in a study of blood T cell repertoires in COVID-19. Assay: immunoSEQ multiplex PCR; the TCRdb copy retains only in-frame clones and omits some. The sample shows around 250,000 clones, about 83% of them seen only once. The sequenced sample consisted of peripheral blood. The receptors stem from a man under 40 who had recovered from COVID-19.

This clone was observed a handful of times. V usage is TRBV23-1 and J usage is TRBJ1-1; 10 nucleotides match TRBD1. TRBV23-1 is assigned to the ORF class and has an uncertain function. Germline trimming cut 3 bases from V and 0 bases from J; bases unmatched to any gene: 19. The length of the CDR3 is 21 residues. CDR3 sequence: CASSHSLLFMTGGDMNTEAFF. CDR3 nucleotides: TGCGCCAGCAGTCACTCGTTATTGTTTATGACAGGGGGCGATATGAACACTGAAGCTTTCTTT.

This chain uses TRBV2 with TRBJ1-5, with D perhaps TRBD1 (6 bases). Per the germline V gene, CDR1 is SNHLY and CDR2 is FYNNEI. V lost 5 bases and J lost 6, with 17 bases in between. The CDR3 covers 15 residues. CDR3: CASSTAEWTVQPQHF. Here the CDR3 DNA reads TGTGCCAGCAGTACCGCGGAGTGGACAGTTCAGCCCCAGCATTTT. The full variable domain, with the rest looked up from reference TRBV2 and TRBJ1-5, is EPEVTQTPSHQVTQMGQEVILRCVPISNHLYFYWYRQILGQKVEFLVSFYNNEISEKSEIFDDQFSVERPDGSNFTLKIRSTKLEDSAMYFCASSTAEWTVQPQHFGDGTRLSIL.

This chain joins TRBV27 and TRBJ2-5; TRBD2 might be the D (6 bases). The germline V and J ends were trimmed by 2 bases and 5 bases, with 12 bases remaining between them. Germline V lookup: CDR1 MNHEY, CDR2 SMNVEV (reference sequence). This CDR3 is 14 amino acids long. The CDR3, as DNA: TGTGCCAGCAGTTTAGCGGGGCCATCGGAGACCCAGTACTTC. Protein: CASSLAGPSETQYF.

V gene TRBV6-5 combines with J gene TRBJ2-5, with 9 nucleotides matching TRBD1. Germline V gene lookup returns CDR1 MNHEY and CDR2 SVGAGI. V dropped 5 bases and J dropped 5; count of bases not matched to a gene: 9. The CDR3 has 15 amino acids. CDR3 residues: CASSPKTGGSETQYF. CDR3 in DNA: TGTGCCAGCAGTCCCAAGACAGGGGGTTCGGAGACCCAGTACTTC.

This clone was counted between two and nine times. J is TRBJ1-3 and V is TRBV29-1, with 7 bases lining up with TRBD1. CDR1 SQVTM and CDR2 ANQGSEA come from the germline V gene. CDR3 size: 14 residues. V was pared by 5 bases and J by 4 bases, with 8 bases of the junction left unmatched. CDR3 sequence: CSVQTGPIGNTIYF. The CDR3 nucleotides read TGCAGCGTTCAGACAGGGCCGATCGGAAACACCATATATTTT.

The chain employs TRBV5-4 and TRBJ2-1; 7 positions match TRBD1. V shed 7 bases and J 3 bases; nucleotides not matched to a gene: 1. The CDR3 extends over 12 amino acids. The germline V gene encodes CDR1 SGHNT and CDR2 YYREEE (reference sequence). CDR3 loop: CASGTDYNEQFF. In DNA form, the CDR3 reads TGTGCCAGCGGGACAGACTACAATGAGCAGTTCTTC.

The chain employs TRBV7-2 and TRBJ2-7; D is uncertain. In germline, CDR1 is SGHTA, CDR2 FQGNSA. The CDR3 contains 13 residues. V was clipped by 2 bases and J by 3 bases, with 8 bases between them. CDR3 DNA: TGTGCCAGCAGCTTAAACTTCCTCTACGAGCAGTACGTC. Residues: CASSLNFLYEQYV.

This clone turned up a few times. V gene TRBV18 combines with J gene TRBJ2-5, with D perhaps TRBD2 (6 bases). Trimming cost V 3 bases and J 4 bases, with 15 bases left between them. There are 15 residues in the CDR3. CDR1 and CDR2 (germline): KGHSH, LQKENI. In DNA form, the CDR3 reads TGTGCCAGCTCACCCACCGGGCAGGGAGGAGAGACCCAGTACTTC. As protein: CASSPTGQGGETQYF.

The table lists this clone with a count of one. In nucleotides, the CDR3 is TGCGCCAGCAGCCTCAAGCATGTACTAGCGGGGGGTAATGAGCAGTTCTTC. As protein: CASSLKHVLAGGNEQFF. The chain couples TRBV4-1 to TRBJ2-1, with 12 bases fitting TRBD2. Germline V CDR1 and CDR2: MGHRA, YSYEKL. The CDR3 runs to 17 residues. The V and J ends lost 4 bases and 7 bases, in that order; junction bases with no gene match: 11.

This clone showed up just a few times. The rearrangement joins TRBV24-1 to TRBJ2-1; perhaps TRBD1 as D (5 bases). V shed 3 bases and J shed 7 bases, with 12 bases lying between them. CDR1 KGHDR and CDR2 SFDVKD come from the germline V gene. The CDR3 is 14 residues long. The CDR3 DNA reads as TGTGCCACCAGTGATGGGCAGGGCAGAAATGAGCAGTTCTTC. Protein product: CATSDGQGRNEQFF.

This clone was counted a single time. V gene TRBV7-9 combines with J gene TRBJ2-1, with 9 bases aligning to TRBD1. After removal of 7 bases from V and 8 bases from J, the junction contained 15 bases not matched to a gene. The CDR3 sequence is 16 residues long. CDR1 and CDR2 (germline): SEHNR, FQNEAQ (reference sequence). Here the CDR3 DNA reads TGTGCCAGCACCCTCCGGGGGACAGGGCTCGGAGATGAGCAGTTCTTC. This translates into CASTLRGTGLGDEQFF.

The chain is built from TRBV27 and TRBJ2-7; a possible D gene is TRBD1 (6 bases). The CDR3 runs to 14 residues. Germline assignment: CDR1 MNHEY and CDR2 SMNVEV (reference sequence). Between the trimmed V and J ends, which lost 4 bases and 5 bases, there was a span of 15 bases. The CDR3: CASSSLRGKHEQYV. The CDR3 DNA reads TGTGCCAGCAGTTCCCTAAGGGGGAAACACGAGCAGTACGTC.

V is TRBV10-3 and J is TRBJ1-5; D not certain. In germline, CDR1 is ENHRY, CDR2 SYGVKD. This CDR3 comprises 16 residues. The ends were cut back, 0 bases at V and 3 bases at J, with 12 bases in the middle. The CDR3 loop reads CAISESNAGTNQPQHF. The CDR3 DNA reads as TGTGCCATCAGTGAGTCGAATGCAGGCACCAATCAGCCCCAGCATTTT.

CDR3 protein: CASSQDWGEETQYF. The CDR3 DNA reads TGTGCCAGCAGCCAAGATTGGGGGGAAGAGACCCAGTACTTC. The chain uses TRBV3-1 (or the pseudogene TRBV3-2) and TRBJ2-5, with D possibly matching TRBD2 (6 bases). The CDR3 has 14 amino acids. Per the germline V gene, CDR1 is LGHDT and CDR2 is YNNKEL (reference sequence). Trimming removed 0 bases at V and 3 bases at J, with 8 bases between.

The rearrangement uses TRBV5-5 and TRBJ2-1; 7 nucleotides line up with TRBD1. The CDR3 is 15 residues long. The J segment lost 4 bases and the V segment lost 4 bases, leaving 8 bases of the junction unmatched. The germline gives CDR1 SGHKS, CDR2 YYEKEE (reference sequence). The CDR3 nucleotides read TGTGCCAGCAGCCCTACAGGGGAAGGGTACAATGAGCAGTTCTTC. Protein sequence: CASSPTGEGYNEQFF. Based on the CDR3 plus reference TRBV5-5 and TRBJ2-1, the full variable domain is DAGVTQSPTHLIKTRGQQVTLRCSPISGHKSVSWYQQVLGQGPQFIFQYYEKEERGRGNFPDRFSARQFPNYSSELNVNALLLGDSALYLCASSPTGEGYNEQFFGPGTRLTVL.

The chain uses TRBV6-1 and TRBJ2-3; TRBD2 matches 9 bases. The CDR3 is 18 amino acids. V lost 3 bases, J lost 2 bases, and 12 bases stayed unmatched. Germline V gene sequence: CDR1 MNHNS, CDR2 SASEGT. CDR3 nucleotide sequence: TGTGCCAGCAGTGATTTAAGCGGGGGGATCGCCCTCACAGATACGCAGTATTTT. Translation gives CASSDLSGGIALTDTQYF.

This clone came up a few times. This chain joins TRBV5-1 and TRBJ1-2, with unresolved D. Trimming removed 4 bases at V and 7 bases at J, with 17 bases between. CDR1 SGHRS and CDR2 YFSETQ come from the germline V gene. The CDR3 spans 14 residues. CDR3 protein: CASSAGSGVGGYTF. In nucleotides, the CDR3 is TGCGCCAGCAGCGCCGGCAGTGGAGTGGGTGGCTACACCTTC.

This sequence joins TRBV5-4 and TRBJ2-6, with unresolved D. CDR3 length: 13 residues. Germline loops: CDR1 SGHNT, CDR2 YYREEE (reference sequence). V lost 0 bases and J lost 4, with 2 bases in between. The CDR3 DNA follows: TGTGCCAGCAGCTTGGCAGGGGCCAACGTCCTGACTTTC. It translates to CASSLAGANVLTF.

The chain couples TRBV7-2 to TRBJ2-5, with 9 bases matching TRBD2. Per the germline V gene, CDR1 is SGHTA and CDR2 is FQGNSA. The CDR3 runs 15 residues. After removal of 7 bases from V and 5 bases from J, the junction contained 11 bases not matched to a gene. The CDR3 region is CASTLRASGEETQYF. The CDR3 DNA reads as TGTGCCAGCACCCTGAGGGCTAGCGGGGAGGAGACCCAGTACTTC.

V is TRBV3-1 (or the pseudogene TRBV3-2) and J is TRBJ2-7, with 7 bases fitting TRBD1. Trimming at V came to 0 bases and at J to 2 bases, leaving 7 bases not matched to a gene. CDR3 size: 16 residues. CDR1 is LGHDT, CDR2 YNNKEL, per germline (reference sequence). CDR3 residues: CASSQEWQGVPYEQYV. CDR3 bases: TGTGCCAGCAGCCAAGAATGGCAGGGGGTCCCCTACGAGCAGTACGTC.

The rearrangement joins TRBV6-2 or TRBV6-3 to TRBJ2-5; 9 nucleotides agree with TRBD2. After removal of 5 bases from V and 1 base from J, the junction contained 8 bases not matched to a gene. Germline CDR1 reads MNHEY; CDR2 reads SVGEGT. The CDR3 runs to 16 residues. CDR3 in DNA: TGTGCCAGCAGTGATTCCGGGACTAGCTTCCAAGAGACCCAGTACTTC. Its translation: CASSDSGTSFQETQYF.

The rearrangement links TRBV7-3 to TRBJ1-2; TRBD1 might be the D (5 bases). V lost 2 bases to trimming and J lost 8 bases, with 27 bases between them. This CDR3 is built from 18 residues. Germline loops: CDR1 SGHTA, CDR2 FQGTGA. CDR3 in DNA: TGTGCCAGCAGCTTATTTTCCCTTTCCCCGACCCGACAGAGCGGCTACACCTTC. Residues: CASSLFSLSPTRQSGYTF.

This clone was found many times. The J gene is TRBJ1-3, the V gene TRBV19; D remains ambiguous. CDR3 length: 16 amino acids. The V end was cut by 2 bases, the J end by 0 bases, with 11 bases between. Germline CDR1 is LNHDA and CDR2 is SQIVND (reference sequence). DNA for the CDR3: TGTGCCAGTAGTATAAACGGCGGGAGCTCTGGAAACACCATATATTTT. It encodes CASSINGGSSGNTIYF.

V is TRBV28 and J is TRBJ2-2; tentative D call: TRBD2 (7 bases). The germline CDR1 and CDR2 sequences are MDHEN and SYDVKM. Trimming took off 6 bases at V and 1 base at J, with 12 bases between the two ends. The CDR3 has 15 residues. The CDR3 region is CASRGGGRNTGELFF. CDR3 in DNA: TGTGCCAGCAGGGGGGGCGGGAGGAACACCGGGGAGCTGTTTTTT.

The rearrangement links TRBV6-5 to TRBJ2-2; D possibly corresponds to TRBD2 (5 bases). CDR1 and CDR2 from the germline V gene are MNHEY and SVGAGI. The V and J ends lost 6 bases and 9 bases respectively, with 14 bases between them. The CDR3 is made up of 13 amino acids. DNA of the CDR3: TGTGCCAGCAGGGTCAGCGAGGGCCGGGAGCTGTTTTTT. Amino acid sequence: CASRVSEGRELFF.

This clone was seen a few times. The V and J genes are TRBV4-2 and TRBJ2-5; 10 nucleotides agree with TRBD2. The CDR3 is 15 amino acids. The germline gives CDR1 LGHNA, CDR2 YNFKEQ. The trim removed 4 bases at V and 2 bases at J, leaving 4 bases unmatched. This chain's CDR3 is CASSLVAGGQETQYF. The CDR3, as DNA: TGTGCCAGCAGCCTAGTAGCGGGGGGTCAAGAGACCCAGTACTTC.

CDR3 protein: CASSEVGGDTEAFF. CDR3 DNA sequence: TGTGCCAGCAGTGAAGTCGGGGGGGACACTGAAGCTTTCTTT. The chain recombines TRBV6-1 with TRBJ1-1; weak D call: TRBD1 (5 bases). Trimming took 1 base from V and 3 from J, leaving 9 bases between them. CDR3 length: 14 amino acids. Germline values: CDR1 MNHNS, CDR2 SASEGT.

The CDR3 DNA is TGCGCCAGCAGCTTCCGGGACACCTCCTACGAGCAGTACTTC. Its translation: CASSFRDTSYEQYF. J is TRBJ2-7 and V is TRBV5-1; perhaps TRBD1 as D (6 bases). CDR1 is SGHRS and CDR2 is YFSETQ in the germline V gene. CDR3 size: 14 residues. V lost 2 bases, J lost 0 bases, and 9 bases lay in between.